A selection of T cell receptor beta chains follows, all from one sample in a study of siplizumab effects on memory and regulatory T cells. This table comes from immunoSEQ multiplex PCR, and its TCRdb copy is limited to in-frame clones, with some not included. The table lists around 65,000 clones, around 80% of them singletons. Sequencing was done on a sample of memory CD4+ T cells sorted from blood. Receptors were obtained from a human donor in good health. The CDR3 runs from the conserved cysteine through the conserved F or W. The D gene is left open where the match is weak. Clone sizes are given selectively: once, few, many, or a class where the clone is expanded.

v_gene	d_gene	j_gene	abundance	CDR3aa	CDR3nt
TRBV19	NA	TRBJ1-1	NA	CASERAGSVTEAFF	TGTGCCAGCGAGAGAGCGGGGTCGGTCACTGAAGCTTTCTTT
TRBV5-8	TRBD2	TRBJ2-7	NA	CASSLRRGGFYEQYF	TGTGCCAGCAGCTTGCGGCGGGGGGGGTTCTACGAGCAGTACTTC
TRBV27	TRBD1	TRBJ2-1	NA	CASSSRGTGGSYEQFF	TGTGCCAGCAGTTCCCGCGGGACAGGGGGATCATATGAGCAGTTCTTC
TRBV5-1	TRBD1	TRBJ2-7	NA	CASSLGGQGGYEQYF	TGCGCCAGCAGCTTGGGTGGACAGGGGGGCTACGAGCAGTACTTC
TRBV9	TRBD2	TRBJ2-1	NA	CASSVGDSGGNEQFF	TGTGCCAGCAGCGTAGGGGATAGCGGGGGCAATGAGCAGTTCTTC
TRBV7-2	TRBD1	TRBJ2-7	NA	CASSFRTGGSYEQYF	TGTGCCAGCAGCTTTAGGACAGGGGGCTCCTACGAGCAGTACTTC
TRBV7-2	NA	TRBJ2-3	NA	CASSLQSGEHTQYF	TGTGCCAGCAGCTTACAGAGCGGAGAGCATACGCAGTATTTT
TRBV5-1	TRBD1	TRBJ1-2	NA	CASSQGQGFYGYTF	TGCGCCAGCAGCCAGGGACAGGGTTTCTATGGCTACACCTTC
TRBV2	NA	TRBJ2-5	NA	CASTARETQYF	TGTGCCAGCACCGCTCGGGAGACCCAGTACTTC
TRBV5-1	NA	TRBJ1-2	NA	CASSTDGSYGYTF	TGCGCCAGCAGCACGGACGGTAGCTATGGCTACACCTTC
TRBV5-1	NA	TRBJ2-2	once	CASSLGMTGELFF	TGCGCCAGCAGCTTAGGGATGACCGGGGAGCTGTTTTTT
TRBV9	TRBD1	TRBJ2-1	NA	CASSVTGGRTYNEQFF	TGTGCCAGCAGCGTAACAGGGGGAAGAACCTACAATGAGCAGTTCTTC
TRBV28	NA	TRBJ1-1	NA	CASSLLSQRAFF	TGTGCCAGCAGTTTATTAAGCCAGAGGGCTTTCTTT
TRBV11-1	TRBD2	TRBJ2-3	NA	CASSLVVSGGSADTQYF	TGTGCCAGCAGCTTAGTGGTTAGCGGGGGGTCCGCAGATACGCAGTATTTT
TRBV11-1	TRBD1	TRBJ1-2	NA	CASSSTGTGGYGYTF	TGTGCCAGCAGCTCCACCGGGACAGGGGGCTATGGCTACACCTTC
TRBV21-1	NA	TRBJ2-2	NA	CASSKDPIVHGTGRSTGELFF	TGTGCCAGCAGCAAAGATCCAATAGTACACGGGACAGGCCGGAGCACCGGGGAGCTGTTTTTT
TRBV10-3	NA	TRBJ2-5	NA	CAISESRGRSQETQYF	TGTGCCATCAGTGAGAGTCGTGGTCGGTCCCAAGAGACCCAGTACTTC